This TCR beta chain came from a study of shared clonotypes between healthy human individuals. The table came from immunoSEQ multiplex PCR; TCRdb's copy has only in-frame clones and leaves some out. Of about 2 million clones listed, approximately 94% are singletons. The naive CD8 subset, CD45RO-negative cells positively selected for CCR7, excluded terminally differentiated effector memory CD45RA+ cells. Recent acute infections and vaccinations were absent in the healthy HIV-negative adult donors. Donors were Caucasian adults residing in Nashville, Tennessee, USA. The V gene lost 0 bases and the J gene lost 8 bases, with 8 bases spanning the gap. The CDR3 has 12 amino acids. Germline V gene sequence: CDR1 SGHNT, CDR2 YYREEE (reference sequence).

The clonotype was recovered from a man younger than 35 in good health. The specimen was naive CD8+ T cells sorted from blood. The chain carries TRBV5-4 and TRBJ1-1; D ambiguous. The CDR3 protein is CASSLGTPEAFF. CDR3 coding DNA: TGTGCCAGCAGCTTGGGGACGCCCGAAGCTTTCTTT.